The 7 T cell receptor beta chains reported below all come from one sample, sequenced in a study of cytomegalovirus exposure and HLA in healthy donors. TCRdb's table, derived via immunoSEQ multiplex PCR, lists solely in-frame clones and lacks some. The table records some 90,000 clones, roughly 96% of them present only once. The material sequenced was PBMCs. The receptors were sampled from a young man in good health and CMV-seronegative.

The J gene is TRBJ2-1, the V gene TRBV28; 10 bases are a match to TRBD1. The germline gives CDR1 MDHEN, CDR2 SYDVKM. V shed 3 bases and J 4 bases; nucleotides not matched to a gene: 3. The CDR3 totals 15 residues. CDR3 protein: CASSLTGGLYNEQFF. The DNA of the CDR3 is TGTGCCAGCAGTTTGACAGGGGGCTTGTACAATGAGCAGTTCTTC.

The CDR3 bases are TGTGCCAGCAGCACAACACTGGGACTAGTCGGCACAGATACGCAGTATTTT. Residues: CASSTTLGLVGTDTQYF. This chain joins TRBV9 and TRBJ2-3; TRBD2 matches at 8 bases. This CDR3 comprises 17 residues. CDR1 is SGDLS and CDR2 is YYNGEE in the germline V gene. Unmatched junction bases numbered 11, after V lost 4 bases and J lost 1 base.

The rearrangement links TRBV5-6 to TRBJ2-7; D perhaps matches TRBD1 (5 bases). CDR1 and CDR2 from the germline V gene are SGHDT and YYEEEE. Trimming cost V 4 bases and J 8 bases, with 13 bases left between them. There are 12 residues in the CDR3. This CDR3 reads CASSTDTVKQYF. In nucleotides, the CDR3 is TGTGCCAGCAGCACGGACACTGTCAAGCAGTACTTC.

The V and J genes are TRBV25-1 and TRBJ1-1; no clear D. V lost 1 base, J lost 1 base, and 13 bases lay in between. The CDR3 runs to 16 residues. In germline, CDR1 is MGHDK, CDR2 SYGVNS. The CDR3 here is CASSEWGDGKNTEAFF. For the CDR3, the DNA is TGTGCCAGCAGTGAATGGGGAGACGGGAAGAACACTGAAGCTTTCTTT.

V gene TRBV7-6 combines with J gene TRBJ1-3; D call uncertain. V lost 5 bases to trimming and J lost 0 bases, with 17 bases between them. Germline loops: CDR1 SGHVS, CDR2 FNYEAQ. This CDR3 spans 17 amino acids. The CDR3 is CASSRTPSSSSGNTIYF. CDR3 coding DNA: TGTGCCAGCAGCCGCACTCCATCAAGTTCCTCTGGAAACACCATATATTTT.

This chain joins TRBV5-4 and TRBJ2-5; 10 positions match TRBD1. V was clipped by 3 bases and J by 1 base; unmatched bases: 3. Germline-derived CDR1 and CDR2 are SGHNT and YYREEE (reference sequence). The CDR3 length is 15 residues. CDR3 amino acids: CASSSGDRGQETQYF. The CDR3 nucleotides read TGTGCCAGCAGCTCTGGGGACAGGGGCCAAGAGACCCAGTACTTC.

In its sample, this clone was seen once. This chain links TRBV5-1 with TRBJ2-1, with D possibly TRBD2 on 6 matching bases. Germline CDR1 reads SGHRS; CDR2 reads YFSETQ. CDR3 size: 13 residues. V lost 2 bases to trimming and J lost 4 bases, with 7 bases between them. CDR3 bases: TGCGCCAGCAGCTTAGGAGGGTACAATGAGCAGTTCTTC. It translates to CASSLGGYNEQFF.